The 18 T cell receptor beta chains in this list originate from one sample, sequenced in a study of control samples from healthy donors and cancer patients. Only in-frame clones appear in the TCRdb table, and some are missing; sequencing was by immunoSEQ multiplex PCR. The sample yields 150,000 or so clones, roughly 90% seen once. Sequencing used blood. These receptors all come from a man aged 30-40 years in good health.

A word on this clone: Other nucleotide sequences from this sample produce the same CDR3. The rearrangement uses TRBV5-1 and TRBJ2-7; D perhaps matches TRBD2 (6 bases). This CDR3 has 15 amino acids. CDR1 is SGHRS, CDR2 YFSETQ, per germline. V shed 2 bases and J shed 0 bases, with 12 bases lying between them. CDR3 DNA: TGCGCCAGCAGCTTTAGCGGTGGGAGCTCCTACGAGCAGTACTTC. Its translation is CASSFSGGSSYEQYF.

The gene calls are TRBV6-5 and TRBJ2-4; unclear D gene. V was shortened by 6 bases and J by 4 bases, with 10 bases between the two germline ends. The germline CDR1 and CDR2 sequences are MNHEY and SVGAGI. The CDR3 has 13 residues. The CDR3: CASRGSGKNIQYF. CDR3 DNA sequence: TGTGCCAGCAGAGGGTCTGGAAAAAACATTCAGTACTTC.

The chain couples TRBV10-3 to TRBJ2-2; D may be TRBD1 or TRBD2 (5 bases each). Looked up from germline, CDR1 is ENHRY and CDR2 is SYGVKD. The V end lost 11 bases, the J end lost 4 bases, and 20 bases lay between the germline ends. The CDR3 spans 15 residues. CDR3 protein: CAVGDRRSGTGELFF. The CDR3 DNA reads TGTGCCGTAGGGGACCGTAGGTCGGGCACCGGGGAGCTGTTTTTT.

The count of this clone is one. The V call is TRBV3-1 (or the pseudogene TRBV3-2), the J call TRBJ2-5; 7 bases match TRBD2. Germline lookup yields CDR1 LGHDT and CDR2 YNNKEL (reference sequence). Trimming removed 7 bases from V and 5 bases from J; junction bases left unmatched: 10. The CDR3 is made up of 14 amino acids. The CDR3 sequence: CASNPAGRVETQYF. CDR3 sequence (DNA): TGTGCCAGCAACCCAGCGGGACGGGTTGAGACCCAGTACTTC.

The table lists this clone with a count of one. The CDR3 sequence is CATSAGQLNQAFF. CDR3 DNA: TGTGCCACCAGCGCGGGACAATTAAATCAAGCTTTCTTT. This chain links TRBV15 with TRBJ1-1, with D tentatively TRBD1 (6 bases). The V gene's germline CDR1 is LNHNV and CDR2 YYDKDF (reference sequence). The CDR3 is made up of 13 amino acids. The ends were cut back, 5 bases at V and 9 bases at J, with 16 bases in the middle. The full variable domain, completed using reference TRBV15 and TRBJ1-1, is DAMVIQNPRYQVTQFGKPVTLSCSQTLNHNVMYWYQQKSSQAPKLLFHYYDKDFNNEADTPDNFQSRRPNTSFCFLDIRSPGLGDTAMYLCATSAGQLNQAFFGQGTRLTVV.

The chain links TRBV11-3 to TRBJ2-2; 14 bases match TRBD2. The CDR3 runs to 15 residues. The germline CDR1 and CDR2 sequences are SGHNT and YENEEA. With 3 bases clipped from V and 7 bases from J, the junction kept 1 base outside the gene matches. The CDR3 spells CASSLGLAGVGELFF. The CDR3 DNA reads as TGTGCCAGCAGCTTGGGACTAGCGGGAGTCGGGGAGCTGTTTTTT.

The J gene is TRBJ2-7, the V gene TRBV6-1, with 7 nucleotides matching TRBD1. Germline trimming cut 1 base from V and 11 bases from J; bases unmatched to any gene: 8. This CDR3 spans 13 amino acids. Germline V gene sequence: CDR1 MNHNS, CDR2 SASEGT. The CDR3 DNA reads as TGTGCCAGCAGTGAAGAGGTTAGAGGACAGGAGTACTTC. Protein sequence: CASSEEVRGQEYF.

The chain couples TRBV19 to TRBJ2-6; D remains ambiguous. Deletions cut 3 bases from V and 1 base from J, with 10 bases between. This CDR3 contains 16 residues. Germline V gives CDR1 LNHDA, CDR2 SQIVND (reference sequence). The CDR3 spells CASSIITPSGANVLTF. In DNA form, the CDR3 reads TGTGCCAGTAGTATCATCACACCGTCTGGGGCCAACGTCCTGACTTTC.

The V and J genes are TRBV19 and TRBJ2-7; D is unresolved. V was pared by 3 bases and J by 5 bases, with 26 bases between. Germline V gene sequence: CDR1 LNHDA, CDR2 SQIVND (reference sequence). The CDR3 extends over 18 amino acids. As DNA, the CDR3 is TGTGCCAGTAGTATGATCGGAAAGGCATCTCTGTCGGAGCACGAGCAGTACTTC. This sequence encodes CASSMIGKASLSEHEQYF.

The V call is TRBV2, the J call TRBJ1-1; D is uncertain. CDR1 and CDR2 from the germline V gene are SNHLY and FYNNEI. This CDR3 comprises 13 residues. V lost 7 bases and J 1 base, leaving 10 bases between the germline ends. The CDR3 loop reads CASKGVPNTEAFF. The CDR3 nucleotides are TGTGCCAGCAAGGGCGTTCCGAACACTGAAGCTTTCTTT.

V usage is TRBV29-1 and J usage is TRBJ1-3; D is unclear. CDR1 and CDR2 (germline): SQVTM, ANQGSEA. CDR3 length: 13 residues. Trimming cost V 4 bases and J 0 bases, with 7 bases left between them. Here the CDR3 reads CSVAGISGNTIYF. The DNA of the CDR3 is TGCAGCGTTGCGGGTATCTCTGGAAACACCATATATTTT.

V gene TRBV28 combines with J gene TRBJ1-1; D is possibly TRBD1 (5 bases). This CDR3 is 15 amino acids long. V was shortened by 5 bases and J by 5 bases, with 18 bases between the two germline ends. CDR1 and CDR2 from the germline V gene are MDHEN and SYDVKM. For the CDR3, the DNA is TGTGCCAGCAGTCCCCCGGGGGGGGGACGGACTGAAGCTTTCTTT. Protein product: CASSPPGGGRTEAFF.

J is TRBJ2-1 and V is TRBV5-1; D is tentatively TRBD1 or TRBD2 (5 bases each). There are 16 residues in the CDR3. Trimming removed 3 bases from V and 4 bases from J, with 17 bases in between. CDR1 and CDR2 from the germline V gene are SGHRS and YFSETQ. Here the CDR3 reads CASSSIPGTFYNEQFF. CDR3 nucleotide sequence: TGCGCCAGCAGCTCCATCCCAGGGACCTTTTACAATGAGCAGTTCTTC.

This chain uses TRBV20-1 with TRBJ2-3; D is unresolved. The CDR3 length is 12 residues. Germline CDR1 DFQATT, CDR2 SNEGSKA (reference sequence). The germline V and J ends were trimmed by 3 bases and 6 bases, with 10 bases remaining between them. CDR3 sequence: CSASSFVDTQYF. As DNA, the CDR3 is TGCAGTGCTAGTTCCTTCGTGGATACGCAGTATTTT.

This CDR3 reads CASSLRRTSRETQYF. The DNA of the CDR3 is TGTGCCAGCAGCCTCCGGAGGACATCACGGGAGACCCAGTACTTC. V and J are TRBV7-8 and TRBJ2-5; TRBD1 or TRBD2 may be the D gene (5 bases each). Trimming took 5 bases from V and 5 from J, leaving 18 bases between them. Germline V gene sequence: CDR1 SGHVS, CDR2 FQNEAQ. This CDR3 region has 15 residues.

The V gene is TRBV3-1 (or the pseudogene TRBV3-2), the J gene TRBJ1-5; D is possibly TRBD1 (5 bases). The CDR3 sequence is 13 residues long. Looked up from germline, CDR1 is LGHDT and CDR2 is YNNKEL (reference sequence). The V end was cut by 5 bases, the J end by 6 bases, with 11 bases between. The CDR3 region has the DNA TGTGCCAGCAGCGCAGGGTCAGGTCAGCCCCAGCATTTT. Protein sequence: CASSAGSGQPQHF.

This clone is a singleton in its sample. This sequence joins TRBV7-8 and TRBJ2-7; D could derive from TRBD1 or TRBD2 (5 bases each). This CDR3 is built from 14 residues. Trimming removed 5 bases at V and 3 bases at J, with 14 bases between. CDR1 and CDR2 from the germline V gene are SGHVS and FQNEAQ. Here the CDR3 DNA reads TGTGCCAGCAGCACCGGGACGCCCCACTACGAGCAGTACTTC. The encoded protein is CASSTGTPHYEQYF. Filled out from reference TRBV7-8 and TRBJ2-7, the complete variable domain reads GAGVSQSPRYKVAKRGQDVALRCDPISGHVSLFWYQQALGQGPEFLTYFQNEAQLDKSGLPSDRFFAERPEGSVSTLKIQRTQQEDSAVYLCASSTGTPHYEQYFGPGTRLTVT.

This chain uses TRBV10-2 with TRBJ2-4; the D gene is possibly TRBD2 (6 bases). The CDR3 runs 16 residues. Trimming removed 3 bases from V and 0 bases from J, with 12 bases in between. The germline V gene has CDR1 WSHSY and CDR2 SAAADI. CDR3: CASSDLGGPAKNIQYF. The CDR3, as DNA: TGCGCCAGCAGTGACCTCGGAGGGCCAGCCAAAAACATTCAGTACTTC.